These T cell receptor beta chains were read from a single sample in a study of post-analysis software for immune sequencing data. MiXCR, run by TCRdb on the PCR reads, gives a single entry per CDR3 protein. Here the sample spans 740,000 or so distinct CDR3 sequences, about 53% being singletons. Sequencing was performed on blood. Receptors were obtained from a girl between 10 and 17 years old with multiple sclerosis. The CDR3 runs from the conserved cysteine through the conserved F or W.

>TRBV12-3/TRBV12-4|TRBJ1-1
CASSRQTGDSEAFF
>TRBV7-9|TRBJ2-1
CASSRRASGGPNLNEQFF
>TRBV14|TRBJ2-7
CASSQLERRPVDEQYF
>TRBV20-1|TRBJ2-5
CSATGTSGGTQETQYF
>TRBV27|TRBJ2-3
CASSPTLDTQYF
>TRBV20-1|TRBJ1-2
CSARAGVMHGYGYTF
>TRBV10-3|TRBJ2-1
CAIRGTSGEPCNEQFF
>TRBV20-1|TRBJ2-1
CSSHPAGGYNEQFF
>TRBV12-3/TRBV12-4|TRBJ1-5
CASSFIDNQPQHF
>TRBV11-3|TRBJ2-3
CASSSMTGSTSTDTQYF
>TRBV12-3/TRBV12-4|TRBJ2-5
CASSLAMYQETQYF
>TRBV27|TRBJ2-5
CASSAPSRETQYF
>TRBV4-2|TRBJ1-4
CASSQERTAPPTNEKLFF
>TRBV6-6|TRBJ2-1
CASSWLGTSGVNEQFF
>TRBV11-2|TRBJ2-3
CASSSPGTSGPSTDTQYF
>TRBV20-1|TRBJ2-1
CSATPQDEQFF